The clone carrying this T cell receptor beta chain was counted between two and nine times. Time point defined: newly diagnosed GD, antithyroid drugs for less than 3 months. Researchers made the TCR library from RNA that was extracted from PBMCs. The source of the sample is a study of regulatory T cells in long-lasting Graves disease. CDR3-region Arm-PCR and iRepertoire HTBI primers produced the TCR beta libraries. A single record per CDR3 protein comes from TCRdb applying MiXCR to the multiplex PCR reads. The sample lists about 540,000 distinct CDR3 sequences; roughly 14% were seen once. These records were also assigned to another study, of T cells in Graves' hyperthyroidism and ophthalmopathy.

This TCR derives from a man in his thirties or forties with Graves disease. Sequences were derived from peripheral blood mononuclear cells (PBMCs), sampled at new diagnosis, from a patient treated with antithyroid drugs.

CDR3 residues: CASSLKLAGSGETQYF. CDR3 DNA: TGCGCCAGCAGCTTGAAACTAGCGGGGTCAGGGGAGACCCAGTACTTC. V and J are TRBV5-1 and TRBJ2-5; TRBD2 agrees at 10 bases. This CDR3 has 16 residues. The ends lost 1 base at V and 5 bases at J; junction bases unmatched: 8. The V gene's germline CDR1 is SGHRS and CDR2 YFSETQ.